The clone carrying this T cell receptor (beta chain) has only a few counts. These data come from a study of blood T cell repertoires in COVID-19. As for the study in general: Nucleic acid was either cDNA or gDNA, and it came from T cells, B-cell-depleted T cells, or PBMCs.

TCRdb keeps only in-frame clones here, not all; method: immunoSEQ multiplex PCR. The sample holds about 98,000 clones, around 82% seen once. Trimming took 5 bases from V and 5 from J; bases not matched to a gene: 10. This CDR3 contains 15 residues. Germline V CDR1 and CDR2: MNHEY, SMNVEV (reference sequence). Sequenced: peripheral blood. The chain combines TRBV27 with TRBJ1-1, with TRBD1 matching 8 bases. The sequence derives from a man in his 70s with active or convalescent COVID-19. The CDR3 spells CASSARAGTGTEAFF. The DNA of the CDR3 is TGTGCCAGCAGTGCCCGCGCCGGGACAGGAACTGAAGCTTTCTTT.